This TCR beta chain was identified in a study of cytomegalovirus exposure and HLA in healthy donors (dated by TCRdb to about 2017). Regarding the complete study: An earlier analysis of some 550 of the donors reported approximately 270 Gb of sequence data and roughly 110 million unique TCR beta sequences from 190 million or so T cells. The study combined high-throughput TCR immunosequencing, statistical association of individual TCRs with disease status, and machine learning to predict cytomegalovirus infection status. Donor age, sex, ethnicity and CMV serostatus were compiled together with the repertoire data. All discovery cohort repertoires had been generated on a single sequencing platform. A later analysis re-examined previously published TCR beta repertoires from more than 550 donors and added high-resolution HLA genotyping to investigate patterns of TCR occurrence. Typing coverage differed by locus: A, B, C, DRB1 and DQB1 were typed in roughly 620-630 donors, DQA1 in about 500, DPA1 in some 610, and DPB1 in 472. Of the roughly 400 genotyped donors, approximately 80% fell in the genetic ancestry cluster associated with self-reported Caucasian donors. In a later genetic analysis, genome-wide SNP genotypes for about 55% of the roughly 670 donors were used, and that subset was treated as a discovery cohort. The T cell repertoires of around 730 subjects were profiled by immunosequencing and related to cytomegalovirus serostatus. Besides the first cohort of under 700 subjects, a separate validation cohort made up of roughly 120 different subjects was used. Class I and class II HLA loci were covered by the typing at four-digit resolution. Roughly 300 gigabases of sequencing data and tens of millions of unique TCR sequences were included in an early release covering roughly 700 HLA-typed donors. Because of strong linkage in the cohort, roughly 5 DR-DQ haplotypes were treated as single units for association and clustering. The later analysis used no new phenotypic data to find candidate immune exposures, relying instead on TCR beta sequences and their occurrence across donors. In an earlier analysis of 500 to 650 of the donors, high-throughput TCR beta sequencing was used to judge whether each TCR beta V gene segment behaved as functional or pseudogenic. The study aimed to test whether signatures of past pathogen exposure could be identified by cataloging public T cell receptors. On average, about 240,000 unique TCR beta nucleotide sequences were sequenced per donor among more than 350 genotyped donors of the cohort, with around 19% of those sequences being non-productive. Broad study findings and their caveats: A few of the identified cytomegalovirus-associated TCR beta chains were confirmed in vitro to be specific for cytomegalovirus antigens. Because the 87-base-pair reads could not distinguish some IMGT-functional V segments, including TRBV6-2 and TRBV6-3, those segments were excluded. Immune exposure information for the cohort was limited to CMV serostatus. When HLA alleles, especially DR and DQ, strongly co-occurred, attributing TCR associations to individual alleles was difficult. At a false discovery rate of 0.05, a later analysis linked 16,951 TCR beta sequences to specific HLA alleles. In the study, 150 to 200 TCR beta chains were listed as associated with cytomegalovirus. The authors suggested that the approach could potentially be extended to other disease states and immunological phenotypes. According to a later analysis, TCR association rates differed among HLA loci, with DRB1 alleles showing the most associated TCRs and HLA-C alleles showing the fewest. Linkage disequilibrium might explain the correlated functional status among segregating V segments, but an unknown experimental factor could not be excluded. In a later genetic analysis, a missense DCLRE1C variant was associated with V-gene and J-gene trimming of TCR beta chains, and the association was replicated in an independent cohort. In a later genetic analysis, fewer N-insertions in productive TCRs were reported among donors in an Asian-associated ancestry cluster than the roughly 700-donor mean. Because HLA typing was missing for some donors at each locus, association tests included only the typed subset. Across donors, most TCR sequences were observed very rarely, whereas some public TCRs were present in many individuals. The classifier was reported to diagnose cytomegalovirus status with high specificity and sensitivity in both the original and validation cohorts. An earlier analysis of around 600 of the donors showed that most TCR beta V segments appeared in productive rearrangements either about 90% or about 30% of the time, which broadly matched IMGT annotations. A later analysis reported that several top co-occurrence clusters appeared linked to parvovirus B19, influenza, CMV and Epstein-Barr virus. A later analysis found that most CMV-associated TCR beta chains appeared HLA-restricted, with HLA associations seemingly driven largely by CMV exposure. A further reported finding was that TCR beta sequences accurately predicted the HLA-A and HLA-B alleles for most subjects in the first cohort. A cluster of highly shared sequence variants was judged likely to represent a technical artifact of the sequencing pipeline. Sequencing depth was assumed to be roughly uniform across donors in the presence/absence analyses, though that assumption may not hold. This cohort had only TCR beta chains sequenced, and the lack of alpha or paired-chain data limited which features could be detected. Compared with equally common non-associated chains, HLA-associated TCR beta chains in a later analysis were more clonally expanded and had lower generation probabilities. Because counts were too low, 15 or so rarely observed V segments, including chromosome 9 orphons, were excluded from the earlier analysis of several hundred of the donors.

In total, roughly 670 healthy bone marrow donors made up the cohort. Cohort members were all nominally healthy when sampled, although unrecorded immune exposures were likely present. The donor tested CMV seronegative and was one of the 352 seronegative cohort members. Each donor provided a peripheral blood sample, and peripheral blood mononuclear cells were used for TCR beta sequencing. The Qiagen DNeasy Blood Extraction Kit was used to extract genomic DNA from the blood cell samples. Library preparation used the immunoSEQ multiplex PCR assay. For the multiplex PCR, a mixture combining 60 forward primers for TCR Vbeta segments and 13 reverse primers for TCR Jbeta segments was used. Amplification of the CDR3 region of rearranged TCR beta genes was performed with a multiplex PCR assay on genomic DNA. The amplified TCR beta libraries were sequenced on the Illumina HiSeq System as 87-base-pair reads. The source study handled its data this way. A later analysis tallied around 82 million unique TCR beta chains across the 666 repertoires, and approximately 12 million of those chains were shared by two or more donors. A nearest-neighbor algorithm error-corrected the raw reads and collapsed the reads into unique sequences, merging closely related sequences to remove PCR and sequencing errors. To assign V, D and J gene segments, CDR3 sequences were aligned to IMGT reference sequences. For a sequence to be retained, a match of at least six nucleotides was required to both a V gene segment and a J gene segment. A rearrangement was called productive if the CDR3 had no stop codons and remained in frame with V and J, and every other rearrangement was called non-productive. CDR3 was defined according to IMGT convention as the region running from the second conserved V-encoded cysteine to the conserved J-encoded phenylalanine. In an earlier analysis of just under 600 of the donors, sequences lacking an unambiguous match to a single V gene segment were excluded. In an earlier analysis of roughly 600 of the donors, a V segment was called functional when productive rearrangements were above 56.7%, and segregating when the standard deviation between donors exceeded 5%. A statistical classification framework was built for diagnosing cytomegalovirus status from the catalog of TCR beta chain sequences. In a later analysis, V and J genes were assigned by comparing TCR nucleotide sequences against IMGT/GENE-DB human TR gene sequences. Using the TCRdist pipeline, a later analysis assigned CDR3 sequences along with most-parsimonious VDJ recombination scenarios. A later analysis defined each TCR beta chain by its CDR3 amino acid sequence plus V-gene family, and excluded reads lacking a unique V-gene family. To address suspected cross-contamination and a sequencing artifact, a later analysis removed approximately 590 highly shared, low-generation-probability nucleotide sequences. In a later analysis, a clonal expansion index for each public chain was calculated from normalized within-repertoire ranks of inferred template counts. In a later analysis, generation probabilities were computed with a VDJ recombination model fitted to out-of-frame rearrangements, and the resulting probabilities were checked against IGoR. In a later analysis, hypergeometric tests were used to score TCR-TCR, TCR-HLA and TCR-CMV co-occurrence, with a repertoire-size bias correction applied to TCR pairs. In a later analysis, false discovery rates were estimated by permuting HLA or CMV assignments 20 times. In a later analysis, co-occurring TCRs were grouped using DBSCAN, with TCRdist sequence similarity added in when clustering inside HLA-allele-positive subsets. Co-occurrence clustering excluded repertoires with fewer than 30,000 or more than 120,000 public chains, plus five with anomalous nucleotide sharing. In TCRdb, the immuneACCESS table is reduced to in-frame sequences with V and J assigned. These tables do not hold every clone; where another copy was compared, an unresolved V gene accounts for under half, and the others remain unexplained. That table furnishes V, J and clone size, whereas the DNA furnished D and trimming. The table for this sample shows more than 100,000 clones. 1.5% to 1.9% of the sample belongs to the ten largest clones.

As for this clone: The antigen it recognizes is unknown.

V has 4 bases trimmed and J has 5 bases trimmed; junction bases matching no gene number 2. Including cysteine and phenylalanine, the CDR3 has 14 amino acids. The entry retains the CDR3 DNA only, 42 bases that are in frame from base 1. Looking up the germline V gene yields CDR1 SNHLY and CDR2 FYNNEI. The clonotype comes from a woman aged 40 to 55 in good health and CMV-seronegative. The specimen was PBMCs. The chain uses TRBV2 and TRBJ2-1; 10 central nucleotides agree with TRBD2. CDR3 region: CASSGTSGNNEQFF. Read as DNA, the sequence is TGTGCCAGCAGTGGGACTAGCGGAAACAATGAGCAGTTCTTC. Extended through the reference TRBV2 and TRBJ2-1 proteins, this CDR3 yields the full variable domain: EPEVTQTPSHQVTQMGQEVILRCVPISNHLYFYWYRQILGQKVEFLVSFYNNEISEKSEIFDDQFSVERPDGSNFTLKIRSTKLEDSAMYFCASSGTSGNNEQFFGPGTRLTVL.